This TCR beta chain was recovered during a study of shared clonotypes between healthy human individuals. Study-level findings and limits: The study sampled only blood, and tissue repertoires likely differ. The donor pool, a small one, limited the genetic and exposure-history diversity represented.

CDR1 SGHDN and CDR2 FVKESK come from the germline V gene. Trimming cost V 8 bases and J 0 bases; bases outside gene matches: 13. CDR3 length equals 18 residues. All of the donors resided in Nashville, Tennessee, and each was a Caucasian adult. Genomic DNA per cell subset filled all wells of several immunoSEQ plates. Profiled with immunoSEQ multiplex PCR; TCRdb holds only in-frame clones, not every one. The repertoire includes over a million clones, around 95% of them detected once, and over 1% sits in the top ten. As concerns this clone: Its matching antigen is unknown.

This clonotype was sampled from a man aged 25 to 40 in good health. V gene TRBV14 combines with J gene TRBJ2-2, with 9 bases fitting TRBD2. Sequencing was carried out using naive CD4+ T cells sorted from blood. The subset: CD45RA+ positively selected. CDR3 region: CASARLASGTSNTGELFF. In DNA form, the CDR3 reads TGTGCCAGCGCCCGGCTGGCTAGCGGGACCTCGAACACCGGGGAGCTGTTTTTT.